This T cell receptor beta chain was sequenced in a study of T cells in Graves' hyperthyroidism and ophthalmopathy. There are 13 residues in the CDR3. Trimming stripped 7 bases from V and 1 base from J, with 10 bases between. The investigators amplified TCR beta CDR3 regions from RNA transcripts. Carried out on the TCR CDR3, a first-round RT-PCR used the HTBI primer set. TCRdb fed the multiplex PCR reads into MiXCR, producing one record per CDR3 protein. The repertoire consists of 500,000 to 650,000 distinct CDR3 sequences, with under 20% occurring once and the leading ten covering 15% to 20%. The table lists this clonotype with many counts.

The sequence derives from a woman in her late teens or twenties with Graves' ophthalmopathy. This sequence joins TRBV12-3 or TRBV12-4 and TRBJ1-1; D is uncertain. Material for sequencing was blood. The CDR3 is CASTVAANTEAFF. In DNA form, the CDR3 reads TGTGCCAGCACTGTAGCAGCGAACACTGAAGCTTTCTTT.